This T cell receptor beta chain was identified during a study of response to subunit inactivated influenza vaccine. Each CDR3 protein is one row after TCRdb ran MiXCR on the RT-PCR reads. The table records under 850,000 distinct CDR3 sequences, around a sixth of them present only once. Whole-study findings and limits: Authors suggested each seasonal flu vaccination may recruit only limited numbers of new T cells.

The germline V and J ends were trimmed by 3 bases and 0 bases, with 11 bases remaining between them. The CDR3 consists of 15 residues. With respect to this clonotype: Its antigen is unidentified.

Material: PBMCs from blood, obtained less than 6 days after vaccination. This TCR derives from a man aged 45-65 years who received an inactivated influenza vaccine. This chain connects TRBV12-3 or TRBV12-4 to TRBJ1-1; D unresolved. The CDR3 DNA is TGTGCCAGCAGTTTCGGTGAACTCATGAACACTGAAGCTTTCTTT. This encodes CASSFGELMNTEAFF.